This paragraph reports one T cell receptor beta chain. Its antigen is still unknown. The read halts 3 residues ahead of the CDR3 end, with the missing end drawn from the germline J gene. The sample belongs to a study of T cells in women clearing cervical HPV infection. Study background: No precancer developed; the control's incident HPV16 infection cleared within 12 months. Case blood was drawn when the lesion was first found; control blood after infection became undetectable.

Broader study findings: CIN3+ cases had significantly higher TCR repertoire richness than controls, but evenness did not differ.

CDR3 length: 15 amino acids. Trimming took off 0 bases at V and 5 bases at J, with 13 bases between the two ends. In germline, CDR1 is SGHRS, CDR2 YFSETQ. This table comes from immunoSEQ multiplex PCR, and its TCRdb copy is limited to in-frame clones, with some not included. The ten most abundant clones cover approximately 16% of a sample with some 19,000 clones. The chain combines TRBV5-1 with TRBJ2-3; D unresolved. The sample taken for sequencing was blood buffy coat. This TCR came from a woman aged 18 to 75 with a cervical HPV16 infection that either progressed to CIN3+ or cleared (not recorded which). The CDR3 region is CASSLGASFGDTQYF. Incomplete CDR3 DNA: TGCGCCAGCAGCTTGGGGGCCAGCTTCGGAGATACG.